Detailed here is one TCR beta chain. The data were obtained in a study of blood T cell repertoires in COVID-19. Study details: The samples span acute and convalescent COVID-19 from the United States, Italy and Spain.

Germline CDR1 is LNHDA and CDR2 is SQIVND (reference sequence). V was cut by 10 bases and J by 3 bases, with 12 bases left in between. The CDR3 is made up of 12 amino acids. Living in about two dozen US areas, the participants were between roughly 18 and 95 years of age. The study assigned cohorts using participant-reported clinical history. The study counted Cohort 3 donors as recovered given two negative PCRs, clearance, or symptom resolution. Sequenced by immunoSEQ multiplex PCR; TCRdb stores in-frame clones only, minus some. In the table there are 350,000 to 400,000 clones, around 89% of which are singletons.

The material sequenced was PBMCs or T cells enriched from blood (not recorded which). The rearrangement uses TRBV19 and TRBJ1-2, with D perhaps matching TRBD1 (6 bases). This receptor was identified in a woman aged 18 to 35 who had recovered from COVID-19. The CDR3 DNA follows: TGTGCCACCCGGAACAGGGACTATGGCTACACCTTC. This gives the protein CATRNRDYGYTF.